This T cell receptor (beta chain) was sequenced during a study of cytomegalovirus exposure and HLA in healthy donors. General study results and limits: Per published reports, the classifier diagnosed cytomegalovirus status with high specificity and sensitivity. One cluster of highly shared sequence variants probably arose as a sequencing artifact.

Germline-derived CDR1 and CDR2 are SQVTM and ANQGSEA. With V trimmed by 6 bases and J by 2 bases, 16 bases remained unmatched. The CDR3 totals 16 residues. Turning to this clone: Antigen: not known.

The PCR had 60 Vbeta and 13 Jbeta primers. TCRdb's copy holds only in-frame clones and misses some; the assay was immunoSEQ multiplex PCR. The table lists 95,000 to 100,000 clones, roughly 70% of them singletons. J is TRBJ2-7 and V is TRBV29-1; 7 bases match TRBD1. Sequencing used PBMCs. The clonotype comes from a male donor in good health and CMV-seronegative. Here the CDR3 reads CSVSSDQGDAPYEQYF. The CDR3 DNA reads TGCAGCGTCTCCAGTGACCAGGGGGACGCCCCCTACGAGCAGTACTTC.